This T cell receptor (beta chain) emerged from a study of T cell responses to AZD1222 COVID-19 vaccine. Assay: immunoSEQ multiplex PCR; the TCRdb copy retains only in-frame clones and omits some. Among about 130,000 clones listed, 93% were seen once. The CDR3 is 13 amino acids. Trimming stripped 2 bases from V and 3 bases from J, with 5 bases between. Germline V CDR1 and CDR2: MDHEN, SYDVKM. The chain combines TRBV28 with TRBJ1-3, with a tentative D call TRBD1 (5 bases). The receptor was isolated from an adult in good health. The sample consisted of peripheral blood, taken on day 0 of AZD1222 vaccination. The CDR3 sequence is CASSLRGGNTIYF. The CDR3 DNA is TGTGCCAGCAGTTTAAGGGGTGGAAACACCATATATTTT.